Listed here is a single TCR beta chain. Antigen specificity is unknown. The sample comes from a study of Graves' ophthalmopathy and Graves' hyperthyroidism. Study summary: The authors defined stable hyperthyroidism as no ophthalmopathy within 18 months of follow-up.

The study amplified TCR beta CDR3 regions using RNA transcripts. First-round RT-PCR relied on HTBI primers, and a second-round multiplex PCR came next. TCRdb re-called the multiplex PCR reads with MiXCR, one entry per CDR3 protein. This table has a few hundred thousand distinct CDR3 sequences, less than 45% appearing once. The CDR3 runs 16 residues. V was pared by 6 bases and J by 4 bases, with 20 bases between. Germline CDR1 ENHRY, CDR2 SYGVKD. Study findings and constraints: In blood, most expanded thyroid clonotypes above 0.001 frequency were also detected.

Input material: peripheral blood or thyroid tissue (not recorded which). This clonotype was obtained from an adult man with Graves' hyperthyroidism. The rearrangement links TRBV10-3 to TRBJ2-3; D is possibly TRBD1 or TRBD2 (7 bases each). CDR3 loop: CAISLPGGAAPDTQYF. The CDR3 coding sequence is TGTGCCATCAGCCTACCAGGGGGGGCGGCCCCAGATACGCAGTATTTT.